The 9 T cell receptor beta chains in this list originate from one sample, sequenced in a study of blood T cell repertoires in COVID-19. Some clones are missing from TCRdb's copy, which holds only in-frame ones; the method was immunoSEQ multiplex PCR. The sample lists almost 400,000 clones, around nine tenths occurring once. Sequencing was done on a sample of PBMCs or T cells enriched from blood (not recorded which). These TCRs come from a woman under 40 who had recovered from COVID-19.

The V call is TRBV30, the J call TRBJ1-1; D gene unclear. Germline lookup yields CDR1 GTSNPN and CDR2 SVGIG (reference sequence). V lost 0 bases and J lost 1, with 15 bases in between. The CDR3 has 16 residues. CDR3: CAWSVRMSWANTEAFF. The CDR3 nucleotides are TGTGCCTGGAGTGTACGCATGAGTTGGGCGAACACTGAAGCTTTCTTT. The whole variable domain, remainder taken from reference TRBV30 and TRBJ1-1, is SQTIHQWPATLVQPVGSPLSLECTVEGTSNPNLYWYRQAAGRGLQLLFYSVGIGQISSEVPQNLSASRPQDRQFILSSKKLLLSDSGFYLCAWSVRMSWANTEAFFGQGTRLTVV.

V is TRBV29-1 and J is TRBJ1-2, with a weak D call TRBD1 (5 bases). V lost 5 bases to trimming and J lost 8 bases, with 12 bases between them. Germline CDR1 and CDR2: SQVTM and ANQGSEA. The CDR3 spans 11 residues. CDR3 amino acids: CSVSGSSGYTF. CDR3 DNA: TGCAGCGTTTCAGGGTCGTCGGGCTACACCTTC.

This clone was detected only a few times. The rearrangement links TRBV3-1 (or the pseudogene TRBV3-2) to TRBJ1-2; TRBD1 aligns across 8 bases. There are 12 residues in the CDR3. Germline trimming cut 4 bases from V and 9 bases from J; bases unmatched to any gene: 4. CDR1 is LGHDT and CDR2 is YNNKEL in the germline V gene (reference sequence). The DNA for the CDR3 is TGTGCCAGCAGCCTAGGACAGGGTCGCTACACCTTC. Encoded protein: CASSLGQGRYTF.

The genes are TRBV29-1 and TRBJ1-3; 12 positions agree with TRBD1. This CDR3 contains 16 residues. Germline CDR1 SQVTM, CDR2 ANQGSEA. Trimming took 5 bases from V and 1 from J; bases not matched to a gene: 6. This CDR3 reads CSVTGQGAFSGNTIYF. CDR3 DNA: TGCAGCGTTACGGGACAGGGGGCATTTTCTGGAAACACCATATATTTT.

This clone was detected once. V is TRBV7-8 and J is TRBJ1-1, with a possible D match to TRBD1 (5 bases). CDR1 SGHVS and CDR2 FQNEAQ come from the germline V gene. The CDR3 covers 13 residues. V lost 8 bases and J lost 5, with 15 bases in between. CDR3 sequence reads: CASEPFGGTEAFF. The CDR3 nucleotides read TGTGCCAGCGAACCGTTTGGGGGGACTGAAGCTTTCTTT.

This chain joins TRBV11-2 and TRBJ2-7; TRBD1 might be the D (7 bases). The V gene's germline CDR1 is SGHAT and CDR2 FQNNGV. The CDR3 contains 16 residues. V was cut by 0 bases and J by 4 bases, with 16 bases left in between. CDR3 loop: CASSLDLGRGVYEQYF. The CDR3 nucleotides are TGTGCCAGCAGCTTAGATCTGGGCAGGGGGGTATACGAGCAGTACTTC.

The chain uses TRBV24-1 and TRBJ2-1, with 7 bases matching TRBD1. Losses at the gene ends were 6 bases for V and 5 bases for J; bases not matched to a gene: 9. The V gene's germline CDR1 is KGHDR and CDR2 SFDVKD. The CDR3 is 15 amino acids. CDR3 amino acids: CATSQSDRPHNEQFF. The CDR3, as DNA: TGTGCCACCAGTCAATCGGACAGGCCGCACAATGAGCAGTTCTTC.

The V gene is TRBV18, the J gene TRBJ2-1, with unresolved D. The length of the CDR3 is 16 residues. Germline CDR1 and CDR2: KGHSH and LQKENI. Trimming took off 1 base at V and 0 bases at J, with 10 bases between the two ends. The CDR3 spells CASSPLSANSYNEQFF. The CDR3 nucleotides read TGTGCCAGCTCACCACTTTCCGCTAACTCCTACAATGAGCAGTTCTTC.

The V and J genes are TRBV30 and TRBJ1-4; D is ambiguous. Trimming cost V 3 bases and J 8 bases, with 16 bases left between them. The germline V gene has CDR1 GTSNPN and CDR2 SVGIG (reference sequence). The length of the CDR3 is 14 residues. CDR3 amino acids: CAWSPAGSGEKLFF. In nucleotides, the CDR3 is TGTGCCTGGAGCCCGGCCGGGAGCGGAGAAAAACTGTTTTTT. Full variable domain (rest looked up from reference TRBV30 and TRBJ1-4): SQTIHQWPATLVQPVGSPLSLECTVEGTSNPNLYWYRQAAGRGLQLLFYSVGIGQISSEVPQNLSASRPQDRQFILSSKKLLLSDSGFYLCAWSPAGSGEKLFFGSGTQLSVL.